This TCR beta chain was recovered during a study of T-cell memory formation after mild COVID-19. Germline V gives CDR1 SGHTA, CDR2 FQGNSA. The trim removed 1 base at V and 4 bases at J, leaving 7 bases unmatched. This CDR3 has 16 amino acids. Each CDR3 protein is one row after TCRdb ran MiXCR on the 5' RACE reads. The repertoire has some 160,000 distinct CDR3 sequences, about an eighth of them found once; the top ten carry 3% to 4%. This clonotype was counted ten times or more. The sequencing sample was made of PBMCs or a T cell subset sorted from them (not recorded which). The source is a man younger than 35 who had mild COVID-19 (a few samples of this study predate the infection). Cell type and time point are not known. V usage is TRBV7-2 and J usage is TRBJ2-1; 7 nucleotides line up with TRBD2. CDR3 in DNA: TGTGCCAGCAGCTTAGTGCGTCTAGCGGTTTACAATGAGCAGTTCTTC. Its protein product is CASSLVRLAVYNEQFF.